Sequencing of this TCR beta chain was carried out in a study of graft-versus-host responses after intestinal transplantation. The overall study: As for transplant type, recipients had multivisceral, liver-intestinal, or isolated intestinal grafts. Every one of the recipients received anti-thymocyte globulin induction and afterwards took tacrolimus and steroids for around 3 years. Study observations and caveats: Early after transplant, HvG declines were associated with peak levels of circulating GvH clones. Individuals carrying graft-donor T cell macrochimerism showed high graft-versus-host to host-versus-graft clonal ratios in allografts.

The germline V and J ends were trimmed by 0 bases and 3 bases, with 12 bases remaining between them. The CDR3 spans 15 residues. CDR1 and CDR2 from the germline V gene are SGHRS and YFSETQ. Sequenced by immunoSEQ multiplex PCR; TCRdb stores in-frame clones only, minus some. Of 55,000 to 70,000 clones in the sample, under 95% were seen once. In this sample, this clone turned up once. Its cognate antigen is unknown. The chain has TRBV5-1 and TRBJ1-1, with D possibly being TRBD1 (5 bases). This sample comprised PBMCs, obtained roughly 120 days after intestinal transplantation. The sequence was obtained from a human patient who received an intestinal transplant, so some T cells may come from the graft donor. Here the CDR3 reads CASSLDRWGDTEAFF. The CDR3 nucleotides read TGCGCCAGCAGCTTGGACAGGTGGGGGGACACTGAAGCTTTCTTT.